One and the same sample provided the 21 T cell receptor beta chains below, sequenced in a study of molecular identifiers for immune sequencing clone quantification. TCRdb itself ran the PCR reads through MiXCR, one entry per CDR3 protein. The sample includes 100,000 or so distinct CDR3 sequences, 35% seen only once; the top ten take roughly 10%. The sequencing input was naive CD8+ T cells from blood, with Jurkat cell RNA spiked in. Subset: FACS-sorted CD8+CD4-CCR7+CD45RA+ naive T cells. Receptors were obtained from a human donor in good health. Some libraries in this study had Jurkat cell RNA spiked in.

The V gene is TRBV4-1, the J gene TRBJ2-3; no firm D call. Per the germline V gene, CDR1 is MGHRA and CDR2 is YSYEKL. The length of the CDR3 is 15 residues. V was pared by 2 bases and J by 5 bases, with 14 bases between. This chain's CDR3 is CASSQPPILIDTQYF. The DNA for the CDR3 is TGCGCCAGCAGCCAACCCCCAATTCTCATAGATACGCAGTATTTT.

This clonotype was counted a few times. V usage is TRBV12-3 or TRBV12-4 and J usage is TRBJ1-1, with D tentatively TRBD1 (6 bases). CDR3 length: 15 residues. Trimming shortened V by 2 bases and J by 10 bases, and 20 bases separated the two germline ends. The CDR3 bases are TGTGCCAGCAGTTTATTGGGGGGGAGGGGGTTTAGAGCTTTCTTT. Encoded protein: CASSLLGGRGFRAFF.

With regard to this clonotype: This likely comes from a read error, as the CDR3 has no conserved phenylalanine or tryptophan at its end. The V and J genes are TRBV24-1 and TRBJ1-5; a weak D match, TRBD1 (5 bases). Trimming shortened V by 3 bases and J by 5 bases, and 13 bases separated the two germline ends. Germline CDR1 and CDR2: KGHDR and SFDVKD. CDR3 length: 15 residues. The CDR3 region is CATSDHSTEYQPQHL. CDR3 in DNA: TGTGCCACCAGTGATCACTCGACAGAATATCAGCCCCAGCATTTA.

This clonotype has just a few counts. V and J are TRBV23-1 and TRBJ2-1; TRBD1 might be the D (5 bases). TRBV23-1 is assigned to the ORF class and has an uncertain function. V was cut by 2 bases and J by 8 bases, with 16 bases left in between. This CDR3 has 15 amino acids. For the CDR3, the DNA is TGCGCCAGCAGTCAACCGCCGCTACAGGAATATGAGCAGTTCTTC. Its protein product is CASSQPPLQEYEQFF.

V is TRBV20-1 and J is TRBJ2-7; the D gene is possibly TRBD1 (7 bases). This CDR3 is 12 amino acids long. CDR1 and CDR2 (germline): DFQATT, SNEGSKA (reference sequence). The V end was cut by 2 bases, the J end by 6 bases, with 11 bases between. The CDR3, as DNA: TGCAGTGCTAGACAGGGGGGCGCCGAGCAGTACTTC. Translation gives CSARQGGAEQYF.

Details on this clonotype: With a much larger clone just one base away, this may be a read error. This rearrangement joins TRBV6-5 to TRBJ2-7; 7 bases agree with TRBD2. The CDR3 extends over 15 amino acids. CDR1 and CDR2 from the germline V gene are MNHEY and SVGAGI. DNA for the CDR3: TGTGCCTGCAGTCCCTTTATGGGCGGGAGCTACGAGCAGTACTTC. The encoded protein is CACSPFMGGSYEQYF.

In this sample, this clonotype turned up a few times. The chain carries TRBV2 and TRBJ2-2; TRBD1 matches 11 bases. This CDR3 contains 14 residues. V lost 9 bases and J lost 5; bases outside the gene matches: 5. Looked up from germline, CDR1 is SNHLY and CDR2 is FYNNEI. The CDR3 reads CARSGTGGTGELFF. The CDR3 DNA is TGTGCCAGATCCGGGACAGGGGGTACCGGGGAGCTGTTTTTT.

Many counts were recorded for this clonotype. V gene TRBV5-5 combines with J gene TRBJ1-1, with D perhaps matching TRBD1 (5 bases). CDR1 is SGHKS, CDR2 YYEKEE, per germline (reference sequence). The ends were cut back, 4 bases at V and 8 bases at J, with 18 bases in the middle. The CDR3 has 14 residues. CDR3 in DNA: TGTGCCAGCAGCCCCTGGGACGGGCAGTGGGAAGCTTTCTTT. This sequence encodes CASSPWDGQWEAFF.

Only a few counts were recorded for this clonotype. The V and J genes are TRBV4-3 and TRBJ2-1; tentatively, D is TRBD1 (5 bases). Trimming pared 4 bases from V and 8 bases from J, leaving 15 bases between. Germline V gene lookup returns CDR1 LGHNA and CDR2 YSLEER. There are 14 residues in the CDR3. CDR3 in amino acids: CASSPRRVTDEQFF. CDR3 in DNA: TGCGCCAGCAGCCCACGCAGGGTGACCGATGAGCAGTTCTTC.

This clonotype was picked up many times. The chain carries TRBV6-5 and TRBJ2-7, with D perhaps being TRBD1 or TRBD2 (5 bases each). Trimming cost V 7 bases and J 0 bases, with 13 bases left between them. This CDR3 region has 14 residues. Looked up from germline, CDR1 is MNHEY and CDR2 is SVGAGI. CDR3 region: CASKVGPSSYEQYF. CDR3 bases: TGTGCCAGCAAAGTGGGACCAAGCTCCTACGAGCAGTACTTC.

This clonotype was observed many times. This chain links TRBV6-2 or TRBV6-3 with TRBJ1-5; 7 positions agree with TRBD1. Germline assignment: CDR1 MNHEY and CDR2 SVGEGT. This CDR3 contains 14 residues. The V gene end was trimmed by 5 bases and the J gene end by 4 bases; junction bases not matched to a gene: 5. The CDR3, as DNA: TGTGCCAGCAGTGATGACAGGGCGAATCAGCCCCAGCATTTT. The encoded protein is CASSDDRANQPQHF.

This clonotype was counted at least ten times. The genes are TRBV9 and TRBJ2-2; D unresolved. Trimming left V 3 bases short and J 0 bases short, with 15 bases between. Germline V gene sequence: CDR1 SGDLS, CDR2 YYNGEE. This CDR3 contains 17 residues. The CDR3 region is CASSASPTATNTGELFF. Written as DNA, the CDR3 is TGTGCCAGCAGCGCTTCTCCTACAGCCACGAACACCGGGGAGCTGTTTTTT.

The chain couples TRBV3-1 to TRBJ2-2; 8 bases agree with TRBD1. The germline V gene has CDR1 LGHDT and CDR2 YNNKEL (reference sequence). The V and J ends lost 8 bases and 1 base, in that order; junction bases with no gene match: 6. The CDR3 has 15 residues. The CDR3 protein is CASVQGTGNTGELFF. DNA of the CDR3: TGTGCCAGCGTGCAAGGGACAGGGAACACCGGGGAGCTGTTTTTT.

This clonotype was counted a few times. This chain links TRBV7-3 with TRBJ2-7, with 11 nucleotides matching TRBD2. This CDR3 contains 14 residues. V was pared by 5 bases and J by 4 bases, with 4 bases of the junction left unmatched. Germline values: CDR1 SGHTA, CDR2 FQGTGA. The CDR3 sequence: CASSPTSGTYEQYF. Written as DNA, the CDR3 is TGTGCCAGCAGCCCGACTAGCGGGACTTACGAGCAGTACTTC.

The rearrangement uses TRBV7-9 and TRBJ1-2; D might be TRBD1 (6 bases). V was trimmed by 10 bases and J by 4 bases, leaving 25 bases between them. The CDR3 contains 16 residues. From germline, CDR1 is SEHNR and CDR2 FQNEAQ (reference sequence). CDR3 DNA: TGTGCCATCCCCGCCCTCACACAGGGTCGTGTCTATGGCTACACCTTC. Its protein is CAIPALTQGRVYGYTF.

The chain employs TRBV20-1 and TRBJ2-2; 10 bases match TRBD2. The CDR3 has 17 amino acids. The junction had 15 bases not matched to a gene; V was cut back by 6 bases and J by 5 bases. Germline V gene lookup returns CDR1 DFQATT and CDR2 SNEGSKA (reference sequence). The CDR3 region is CSAVRLASGSGTGELFF. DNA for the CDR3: TGCAGTGCCGTACGGTTAGCTAGCGGGAGTGGAACCGGGGAGCTGTTTTTT.

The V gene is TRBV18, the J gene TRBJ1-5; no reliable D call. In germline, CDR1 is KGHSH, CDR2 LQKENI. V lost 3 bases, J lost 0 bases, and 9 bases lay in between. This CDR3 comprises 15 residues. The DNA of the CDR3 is TGTGCCAGCTCACCGGCAGCCCTTAGCAATCAGCCCCAGCATTTT. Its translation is CASSPAALSNQPQHF. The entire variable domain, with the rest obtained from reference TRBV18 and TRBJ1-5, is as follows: NAGVMQNPRHLVRRRGQEARLRCSPMKGHSHVYWYRQLPEEGLKFMVYLQKENIIDESGMPKERFSAEFPKEGPSILRIQQVVRGDSAAYFCASSPAALSNQPQHFGDGTRLSIL.

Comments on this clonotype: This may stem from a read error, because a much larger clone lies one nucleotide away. CDR3 protein: CASSFSSGRTDTQYF. The CDR3 nucleotides read TGTGCCAGCAGCTTCTCTAGCGGGCGCACAGATACGCAGTATTTT. V and J are TRBV11-3 and TRBJ2-3, with TRBD2 identical over 8 bases. The CDR3 consists of 15 residues. Germline V gene data show CDR1 as SGHNT and CDR2 as YENEEA. With 3 bases clipped from V and 1 base from J, the junction kept 3 bases outside the gene matches.

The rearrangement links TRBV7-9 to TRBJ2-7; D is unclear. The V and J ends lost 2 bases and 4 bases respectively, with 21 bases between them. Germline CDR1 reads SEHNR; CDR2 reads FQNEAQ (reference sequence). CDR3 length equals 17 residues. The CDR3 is CASSLWAPATPAYEQYF. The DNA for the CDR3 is TGTGCCAGCAGCTTATGGGCGCCGGCTACTCCGGCATACGAGCAGTACTTC.

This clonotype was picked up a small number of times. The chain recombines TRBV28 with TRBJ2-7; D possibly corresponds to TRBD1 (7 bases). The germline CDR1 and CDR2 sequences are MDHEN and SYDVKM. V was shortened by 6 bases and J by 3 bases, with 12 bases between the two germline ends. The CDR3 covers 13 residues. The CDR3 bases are TGTGCCAGCAGCTTCAGGGGGGTCTACGAGCAGTACTTC. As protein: CASSFRGVYEQYF. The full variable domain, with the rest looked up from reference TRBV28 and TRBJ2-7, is DVKVTQSSRYLVKRTGEKVFLECVQDMDHENMFWYRQDPGLGLRLIYFSYDVKMKEKGDIPEGYSVSREKKERFSLILESASTNQTSMYLCASSFRGVYEQYFGPGTRLTVT.

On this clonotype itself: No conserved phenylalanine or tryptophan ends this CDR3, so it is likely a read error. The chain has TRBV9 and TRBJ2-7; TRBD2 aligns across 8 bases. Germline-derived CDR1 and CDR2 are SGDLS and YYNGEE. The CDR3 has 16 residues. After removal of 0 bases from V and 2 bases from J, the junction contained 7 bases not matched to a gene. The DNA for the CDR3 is TGTGCCAGCAGCGTAGGTGGATTAGCGGGGACCTACGAGCAGTACATC. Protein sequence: CASSVGGLAGTYEQYI.